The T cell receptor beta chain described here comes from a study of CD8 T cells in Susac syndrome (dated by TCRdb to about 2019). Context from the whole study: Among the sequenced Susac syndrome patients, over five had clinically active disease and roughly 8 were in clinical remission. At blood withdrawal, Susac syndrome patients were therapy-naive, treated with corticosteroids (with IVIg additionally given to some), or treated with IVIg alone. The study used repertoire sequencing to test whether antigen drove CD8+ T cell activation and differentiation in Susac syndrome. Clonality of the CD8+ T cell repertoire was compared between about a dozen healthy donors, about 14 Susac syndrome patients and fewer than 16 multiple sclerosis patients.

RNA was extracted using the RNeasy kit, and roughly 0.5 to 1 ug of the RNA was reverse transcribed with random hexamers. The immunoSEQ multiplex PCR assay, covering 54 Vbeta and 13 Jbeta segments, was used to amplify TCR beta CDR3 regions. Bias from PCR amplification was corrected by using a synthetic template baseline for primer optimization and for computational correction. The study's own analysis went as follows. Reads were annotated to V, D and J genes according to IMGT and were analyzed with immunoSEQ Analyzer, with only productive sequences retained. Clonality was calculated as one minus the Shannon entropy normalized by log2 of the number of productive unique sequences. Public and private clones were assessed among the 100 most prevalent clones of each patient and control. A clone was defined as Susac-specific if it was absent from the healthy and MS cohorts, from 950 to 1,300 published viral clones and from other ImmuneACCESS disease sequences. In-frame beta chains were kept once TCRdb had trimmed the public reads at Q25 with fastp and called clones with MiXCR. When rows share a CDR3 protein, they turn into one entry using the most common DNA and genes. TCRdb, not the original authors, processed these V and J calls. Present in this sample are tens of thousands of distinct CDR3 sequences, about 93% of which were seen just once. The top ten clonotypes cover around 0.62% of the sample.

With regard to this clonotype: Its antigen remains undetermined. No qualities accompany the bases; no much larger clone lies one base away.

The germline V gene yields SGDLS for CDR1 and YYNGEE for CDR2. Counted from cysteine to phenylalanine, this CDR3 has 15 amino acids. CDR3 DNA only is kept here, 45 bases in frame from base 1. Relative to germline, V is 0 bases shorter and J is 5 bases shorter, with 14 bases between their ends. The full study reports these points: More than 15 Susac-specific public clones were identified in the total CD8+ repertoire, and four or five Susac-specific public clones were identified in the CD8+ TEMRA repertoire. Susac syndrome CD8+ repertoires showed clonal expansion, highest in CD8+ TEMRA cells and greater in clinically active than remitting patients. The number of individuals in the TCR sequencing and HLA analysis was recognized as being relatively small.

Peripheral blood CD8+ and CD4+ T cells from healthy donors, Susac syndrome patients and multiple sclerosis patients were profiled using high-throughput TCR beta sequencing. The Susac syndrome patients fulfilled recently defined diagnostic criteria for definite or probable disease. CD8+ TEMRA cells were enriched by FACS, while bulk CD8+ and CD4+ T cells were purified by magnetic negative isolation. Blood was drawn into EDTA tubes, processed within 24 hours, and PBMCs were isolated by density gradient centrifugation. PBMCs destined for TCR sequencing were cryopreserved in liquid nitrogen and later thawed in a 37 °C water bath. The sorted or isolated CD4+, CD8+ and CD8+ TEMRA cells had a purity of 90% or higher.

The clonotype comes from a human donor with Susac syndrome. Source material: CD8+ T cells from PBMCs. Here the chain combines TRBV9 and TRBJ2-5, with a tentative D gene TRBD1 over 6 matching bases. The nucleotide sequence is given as TGTGCCAGCAGCGTAGTTGGGACATTGGGGGAGACCCAGTACTTC. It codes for CASSVVGTLGETQYF.